The 25 T cell receptor beta chains given below trace back to one sample, sequenced in a study of graft-versus-host responses after intestinal transplantation. Profiled with immunoSEQ multiplex PCR; TCRdb holds only in-frame clones, not every one. The table lists about 9,600 clones, around 96% of them singletons. Sequenced here: bone marrow, sampled about 500 days after intestinal transplantation. These receptors were taken from a human patient who received an intestinal transplant, so some T cells may come from the graft donor.

This sequence joins TRBV13 and TRBJ2-7, with a tentative D call TRBD2 (5 bases). The germline V and J ends were trimmed by 5 bases and 3 bases, with 14 bases remaining between them. The CDR3 spans 14 residues. CDR1 and CDR2 from the germline V gene are PRHDT and FYEKMQ (reference sequence). CDR3 sequence (DNA): TGTGCCAGCAGCCGACGGACTGCCTTCTACGAGCAGTACTTC. Translated, it gives CASSRRTAFYEQYF.

This chain links TRBV28 with TRBJ1-2; 7 bases are shared with TRBD1. The J segment lost 4 bases and the V segment lost 6 bases, leaving 11 bases of the junction unmatched. The V gene's germline CDR1 is MDHEN and CDR2 SYDVKM. The CDR3 covers 15 residues. The CDR3 DNA reads TGTGCCAGCAGCCCCCCGGAGGACAGGCCCTATGGCTACACCTTC. It yields the protein CASSPPEDRPYGYTF.

This clone has a single count. V and J are TRBV2 and TRBJ1-4; possible D gene TRBD1, 5 bases. The CDR3 has 15 amino acids. The V end was cut by 4 bases, the J end by 10 bases, with 19 bases between. CDR1 and CDR2 from the germline V gene are SNHLY and FYNNEI. CDR3 in amino acids: CASSAWDAAERKLFF. The CDR3 nucleotides read TGTGCCAGCAGTGCCTGGGACGCCGCCGAAAGAAAACTGTTTTTT. Complete variable domain (other parts from reference TRBV2 and TRBJ1-4): EPEVTQTPSHQVTQMGQEVILRCVPISNHLYFYWYRQILGQKVEFLVSFYNNEISEKSEIFDDQFSVERPDGSNFTLKIRSTKLEDSAMYFCASSAWDAAERKLFFGSGTQLSVL.

The chain combines TRBV14 with TRBJ1-2; D may be TRBD1 (6 bases). The V and J ends lost 3 bases and 5 bases respectively, with 13 bases between them. The CDR3 spans 14 residues. Germline-derived CDR1 and CDR2 are SGHDN and FVKESK. The CDR3 DNA reads TGTGCCAGCAGCCAGTACCCAGGGGATTATGGCTACACCTTC. Its translation is CASSQYPGDYGYTF. The entire variable domain, with the rest obtained from reference TRBV14 and TRBJ1-2, is as follows: EAGVTQFPSHSVIEKGQTVTLRCDPISGHDNLYWYRRVMGKEIKFLLHFVKESKQDESGMPNNRFLAERTGGTYSTLKVQPAELEDSGVYFCASSQYPGDYGYTFGSGTRLTVV.

The chain recombines TRBV28 with TRBJ2-7; D is uncertain. CDR1 is MDHEN and CDR2 is SYDVKM in the germline V gene. CDR3 length equals 12 residues. V shed 8 bases and J shed 2 bases, with 10 bases lying between them. For the CDR3, the DNA is TGTGCCAGCGCCCGTTTTACCTACGAGCAGTACTTC. Translating gives CASARFTYEQYF.

This rearrangement joins TRBV6-1 to TRBJ2-1; TRBD2 aligns across 12 bases. Germline V gives CDR1 MNHNS, CDR2 SASEGT. The length of the CDR3 is 15 residues. V was clipped by 2 bases and J by 4 bases; unmatched bases: 0. CDR3 in amino acids: CASSELAGGYNEQFF. In nucleotides, the CDR3 is TGTGCCAGCAGTGAACTAGCGGGAGGGTACAATGAGCAGTTCTTC.

This clone is a singleton in its sample. The chain couples TRBV5-1 to TRBJ1-6, with 10 bases fitting TRBD1. CDR1 SGHRS and CDR2 YFSETQ come from the germline V gene. The CDR3 is 18 residues long. Unmatched junction bases numbered 9, after V lost 1 base and J lost 5 bases. The CDR3: CASSLRRLGTGDNSPLHF. CDR3 bases: TGCGCCAGCAGCTTGCGAAGGTTGGGGACAGGGGATAATTCACCCCTCCACTTT.

This clone was recorded once. The identical CDR3 is also encoded by other nucleotide sequences in the sample. This rearrangement joins TRBV7-2 to TRBJ1-2; a possible D gene is TRBD1 (5 bases). The CDR3 sequence is 13 residues long. Per the germline V gene, CDR1 is SGHTA and CDR2 is FQGNSA. V shed 5 bases and J shed 8 bases, with 15 bases lying between them. CDR3 protein: CASSLDRTYGYTF. The DNA of the CDR3 is TGTGCCAGCAGCCTCGACAGAACCTACGGCTACACCTTC.

The chain couples TRBV5-4 to TRBJ2-3, with TRBD2 identical over 7 bases. CDR3 length: 14 amino acids. Germline CDR1 and CDR2: SGHNT and YYREEE (reference sequence). Germline trimming cut 2 bases from V and 4 bases from J; bases unmatched to any gene: 4. The CDR3 region is CASSLIGRADTQYF. The CDR3 DNA sequence: TGTGCCAGCAGCTTAATTGGGAGGGCAGATACGCAGTATTTT.

The CDR3 DNA sequence: TGCGCCAGCAGCCGAGGGGACAGGGGGCGGTACTATGGCTACACCTTC. Protein product: CASSRGDRGRYYGYTF. The V gene is TRBV5-1, the J gene TRBJ1-2; TRBD1 agrees at 12 bases. This CDR3 spans 16 amino acids. The V gene end was trimmed by 4 bases and the J gene end by 3 bases; junction bases not matched to a gene: 7. Germline loops: CDR1 SGHRS, CDR2 YFSETQ.

This chain uses TRBV15 with TRBJ2-3; 9 bases fit TRBD2. The J segment lost 4 bases and the V segment lost 3 bases, leaving 17 bases of the junction unmatched. The length of the CDR3 is 19 residues. CDR1 and CDR2 from the germline V gene are LNHNV and YYDKDF (reference sequence). The CDR3 spells CATSSLRLAGGRAPDTQYF. CDR3 sequence (DNA): TGTGCCACCAGCAGCTTGAGGTTAGCGGGCGGGAGGGCCCCAGATACGCAGTATTTT.

The rearrangement uses TRBV27 and TRBJ2-7, with 8 positions matching TRBD2. CDR3 length equals 14 residues. Losses at the gene ends were 3 bases for V and 6 bases for J; bases not matched to a gene: 7. Germline V CDR1 and CDR2: MNHEY, SMNVEV (reference sequence). CDR3 protein: CASSLSGSRSEQYF. The CDR3 coding sequence is TGTGCCAGCAGTTTGAGCGGGAGCCGATCCGAGCAGTACTTC.

This chain uses TRBV19 with TRBJ2-7; D may match TRBD1 or TRBD2 (5 bases each). The V gene's germline CDR1 is LNHDA and CDR2 SQIVND (reference sequence). This CDR3 has 14 residues. V lost 5 bases, J lost 4 bases, and 15 bases lay in between. The CDR3 is CASSRGGSSYEQYF. In nucleotides, the CDR3 is TGTGCCAGTAGTCGGGGCGGATCCTCGTACGAGCAGTACTTC.

This chain links TRBV18 with TRBJ2-2; D not certain. From germline, CDR1 is KGHSH and CDR2 LQKENI. The V end lost 4 bases, the J end lost 1 base, and 7 bases lay between the germline ends. The CDR3 spans 14 residues. CDR3: CASSRSGNTGELFF. CDR3 DNA: TGTGCCAGCTCACGATCAGGGAACACCGGGGAGCTGTTTTTT.

The rearrangement links TRBV7-8 to TRBJ1-2; D is possibly TRBD1 (5 bases). The V gene lost 3 bases and the J gene lost 0 bases, with 11 bases spanning the gap. CDR3 length: 15 residues. From germline, CDR1 is SGHVS and CDR2 FQNEAQ. The CDR3 is CASSLQTEANYGYTF. Here the CDR3 DNA reads TGTGCCAGCAGCTTGCAGACAGAAGCTAACTATGGCTACACCTTC.

The rearrangement links TRBV4-1 to TRBJ2-1; D perhaps matches TRBD2 (5 bases). V was cut by 4 bases and J by 0 bases, with 22 bases left in between. The CDR3 contains 19 residues. Germline V gives CDR1 MGHRA, CDR2 YSYEKL. CDR3 loop: CASSPRASSLFSSYNEQFF. Here the CDR3 DNA reads TGCGCCAGCAGCCCACGGGCTAGCAGTCTTTTTTCCTCCTACAATGAGCAGTTCTTC.

The chain uses TRBV28 and TRBJ2-7; D gene uncertain. The CDR3 totals 13 residues. V lost 3 bases to trimming and J lost 3 bases, with 9 bases between them. CDR1 MDHEN and CDR2 SYDVKM come from the germline V gene. CDR3 sequence (DNA): TGTGCCAGCAGTTTTGAGTCGGGCTACGAGCAGTACTTC. Translation gives CASSFESGYEQYF. Filled out from reference TRBV28 and TRBJ2-7, the complete variable domain reads DVKVTQSSRYLVKRTGEKVFLECVQDMDHENMFWYRQDPGLGLRLIYFSYDVKMKEKGDIPEGYSVSREKKERFSLILESASTNQTSMYLCASSFESGYEQYFGPGTRLTVT.

This clone was counted only a few times. V gene TRBV10-3 combines with J gene TRBJ2-2; 8 positions match TRBD1. Germline V lookup: CDR1 ENHRY, CDR2 SYGVKD. J gave up 4 bases and V 0 bases, and 4 bases lay outside the gene matches. CDR3 length: 16 residues. Here the CDR3 DNA reads TGTGCCATCAGTGAGTCCCGGGACAGGCTCACCGGGGAGCTGTTTTTT. Amino acids: CAISESRDRLTGELFF.

In nucleotides, the CDR3 is TGTGCCAGCAGTGTGGGACTAGCGGCAACCTACGAGCAGTACTTC. Residues: CASSVGLAATYEQYF. The gene calls are TRBV6-5 and TRBJ2-7; 11 bases are a match to TRBD2. V shed 5 bases and J 2 bases; nucleotides not matched to a gene: 5. The CDR3 has 15 residues. Germline CDR1 and CDR2: MNHEY and SVGAGI.

This rearrangement joins TRBV28 to TRBJ1-1; the D gene is possibly TRBD1 (5 bases). The V end lost 7 bases, the J end lost 1 base, and 10 bases lay between the germline ends. CDR3 length: 13 amino acids. Germline V gene data show CDR1 as MDHEN and CDR2 as SYDVKM. CDR3 in DNA: TGTGCCAGCACCCGACAGAGGAACACTGAAGCTTTCTTT. Amino acids: CASTRQRNTEAFF. The variable domain in full, completed from reference TRBV28 and TRBJ1-1, reads DVKVTQSSRYLVKRTGEKVFLECVQDMDHENMFWYRQDPGLGLRLIYFSYDVKMKEKGDIPEGYSVSREKKERFSLILESASTNQTSMYLCASTRQRNTEAFFGQGTRLTVV.

The CDR3 here is CASSPRPPLAGISYEQYF. The CDR3 nucleotides are TGCGCCAGCAGCCCCAGGCCCCCTCTAGCGGGAATCTCCTACGAGCAGTACTTC. The chain carries TRBV4-3 and TRBJ2-7; 9 nucleotides match TRBD2. Germline V gene lookup returns CDR1 LGHNA and CDR2 YSLEER. J was trimmed by 0 bases and V by 4 bases; bases with no gene match: 13. The CDR3 sequence is 18 residues long.

The rearrangement links TRBV19 to TRBJ2-7, with D possibly being TRBD1 or TRBD2 (5 bases each). This CDR3 comprises 14 residues. V was clipped by 2 bases and J by 5 bases, with 13 bases between them. Looked up from germline, CDR1 is LNHDA and CDR2 is SQIVND (reference sequence). CDR3 coding DNA: TGTGCCAGTAGTATACCCGGGGCGGTTGACGAGCAGTACTTC. This encodes CASSIPGAVDEQYF. Complete variable domain (other parts from reference TRBV19 and TRBJ2-7): DGGITQSPKYLFRKEGQNVTLSCEQNLNHDAMYWYRQDPGQGLRLIYYSQIVNDFQKGDIAEGYSVSREKKESFPLTVTSAQKNPTAFYLCASSIPGAVDEQYFGPGTRLTVT.

The V call is TRBV11-3, the J call TRBJ2-7, with 7 bases fitting TRBD1. J gave up 5 bases and V 5 bases, and 15 bases lay outside the gene matches. Germline values: CDR1 SGHNT, CDR2 YENEEA. The CDR3 runs to 16 residues. As DNA, the CDR3 is TGTGCCAGCAGCCCCCGGACAGGTCCCACCAACCACGAGCAGTACTTC. Amino acid sequence: CASSPRTGPTNHEQYF. The full variable domain, in which reference TRBV11-3 and TRBJ2-7 provide the parts outside the CDR3, is EAGVVQSPRYKIIEKKQPVAFWCNPISGHNTLYWYLQNLGQGPELLIRYENEEAVDDSQLPKDRFSAERLKGVDSTLKIQPAELGDSAVYLCASSPRTGPTNHEQYFGPGTRLTVT.

The chain combines TRBV6-4 with TRBJ2-1; 8 bases line up with TRBD1. Germline CDR1 and CDR2: MRHNA and SNTAGT. Trimming removed 4 bases from V and 3 bases from J; junction bases left unmatched: 2. The CDR3 contains 14 residues. The CDR3 DNA reads TGTGCCAGCAGTGTACAGGGGGACTACAATGAGCAGTTCTTC. It encodes CASSVQGDYNEQFF.

The rearrangement links TRBV4-1 to TRBJ1-5, with D possibly TRBD1 on 5 matching bases. V dropped 3 bases and J dropped 6 bases, with 15 bases sitting between them. Germline CDR1 reads MGHRA; CDR2 reads YSYEKL. The CDR3 spans 15 residues. The CDR3 loop reads CASSQRGLWGQPQHF. CDR3 sequence (DNA): TGCGCCAGCAGCCAGAGGGGTTTGTGGGGTCAGCCCCAGCATTTT.